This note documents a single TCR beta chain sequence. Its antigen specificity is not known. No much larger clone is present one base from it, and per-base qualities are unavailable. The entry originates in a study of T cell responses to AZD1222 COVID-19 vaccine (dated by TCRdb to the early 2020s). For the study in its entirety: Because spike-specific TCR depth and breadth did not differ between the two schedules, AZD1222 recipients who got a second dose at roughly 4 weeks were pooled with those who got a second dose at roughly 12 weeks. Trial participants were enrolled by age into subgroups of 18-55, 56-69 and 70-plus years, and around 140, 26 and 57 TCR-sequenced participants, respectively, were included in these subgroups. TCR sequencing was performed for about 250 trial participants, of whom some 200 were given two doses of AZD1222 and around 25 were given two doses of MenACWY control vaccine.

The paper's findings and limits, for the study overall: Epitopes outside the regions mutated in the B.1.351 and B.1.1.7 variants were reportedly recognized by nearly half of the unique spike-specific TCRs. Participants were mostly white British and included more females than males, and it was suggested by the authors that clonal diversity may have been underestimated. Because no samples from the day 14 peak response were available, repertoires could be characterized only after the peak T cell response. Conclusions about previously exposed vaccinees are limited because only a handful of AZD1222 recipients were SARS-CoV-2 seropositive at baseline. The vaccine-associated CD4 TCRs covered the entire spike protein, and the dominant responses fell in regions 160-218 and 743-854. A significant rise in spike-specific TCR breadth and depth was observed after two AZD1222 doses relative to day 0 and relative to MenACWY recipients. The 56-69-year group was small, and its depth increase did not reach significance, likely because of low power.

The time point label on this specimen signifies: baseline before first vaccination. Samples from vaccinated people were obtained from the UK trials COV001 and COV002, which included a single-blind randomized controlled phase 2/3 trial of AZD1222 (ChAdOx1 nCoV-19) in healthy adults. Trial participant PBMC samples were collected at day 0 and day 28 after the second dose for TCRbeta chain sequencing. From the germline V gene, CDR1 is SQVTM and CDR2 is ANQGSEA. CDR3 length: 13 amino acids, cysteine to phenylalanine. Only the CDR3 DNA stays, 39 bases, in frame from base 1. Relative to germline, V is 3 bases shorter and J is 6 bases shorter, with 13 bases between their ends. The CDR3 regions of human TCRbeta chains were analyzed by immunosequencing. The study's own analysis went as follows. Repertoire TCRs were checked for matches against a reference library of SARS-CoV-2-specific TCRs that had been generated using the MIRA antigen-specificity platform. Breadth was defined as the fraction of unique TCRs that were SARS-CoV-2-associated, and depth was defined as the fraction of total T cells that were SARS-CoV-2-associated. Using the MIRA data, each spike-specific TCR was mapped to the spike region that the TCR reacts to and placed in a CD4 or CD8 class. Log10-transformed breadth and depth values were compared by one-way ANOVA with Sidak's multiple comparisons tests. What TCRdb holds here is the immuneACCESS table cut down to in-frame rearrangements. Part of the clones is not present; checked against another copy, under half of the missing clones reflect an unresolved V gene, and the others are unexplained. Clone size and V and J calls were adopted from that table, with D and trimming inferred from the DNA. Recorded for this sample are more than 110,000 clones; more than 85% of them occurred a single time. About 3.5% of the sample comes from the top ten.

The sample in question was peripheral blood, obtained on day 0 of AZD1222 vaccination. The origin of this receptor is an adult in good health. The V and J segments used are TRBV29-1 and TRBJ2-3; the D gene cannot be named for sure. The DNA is TGCAGCGTTGACTCAGTCGGTCACGATACGCAGTATTTT. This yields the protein CSVDSVGHDTQYF.